Presented here are 9 T cell receptor beta chains from one specimen sequenced in a study of cytomegalovirus exposure and HLA in healthy donors. The PCR employed 60 Vbeta primers together with 13 Jbeta primers. Clones were sequenced by immunoSEQ multiplex PCR, and TCRdb holds only the in-frame ones, with some missing. The sample consists of fewer than 60,000 clones, approximately 82% of them appearing once. Material for sequencing was PBMCs. The source of these receptors is a man in his fifties or sixties in good health and CMV-seronegative.

The chain joins TRBV19 to TRBJ1-4; perhaps TRBD1 as D (6 bases). Deletions cut 4 bases from V and 0 bases from J, with 12 bases between. CDR3 size: 16 residues. Germline V gene lookup returns CDR1 LNHDA and CDR2 SQIVND (reference sequence). The CDR3 DNA reads as TGTGCCAGTAGTAGGGCAGGGGCAGCAACTAATGAAAAACTGTTTTTT. Protein sequence: CASSRAGAATNEKLFF.

V is TRBV5-1 and J is TRBJ1-1; maybe TRBD1 (5 bases). From germline, CDR1 is SGHRS and CDR2 YFSETQ. V lost 5 bases and J lost 8, with 10 bases in between. CDR3 length equals 11 residues. This chain's CDR3 is CASRSDKEAFF. As DNA, the CDR3 is TGCGCCAGCAGATCGGACAAGGAAGCTTTCTTT. Full variable domain (rest looked up from reference TRBV5-1 and TRBJ1-1): KAGVTQTPRYLIKTRGQQVTLSCSPISGHRSVSWYQQTPGQGLQFLFEYFSETQRNKGNFPGRFSGRQFSNSRSEMNVSTLELGDSALYLCASRSDKEAFFGQGTRLTVV.

The gene calls are TRBV28 and TRBJ1-4; D is possibly TRBD1 (6 bases). The CDR3 has 16 amino acids. V lost 5 bases and J 4 bases, leaving 17 bases between the germline ends. The germline V gene has CDR1 MDHEN and CDR2 SYDVKM. CDR3 amino acids: CASSGGARGINEKLFF. CDR3 nucleotides: TGTGCCAGCAGTGGGGGGGCGCGGGGAATTAATGAAAAACTGTTTTTT.

The chain links TRBV30 to TRBJ1-5; 7 bases are a match to TRBD1. V was clipped by 3 bases and J by 4 bases; unmatched bases: 6. The length of the CDR3 is 14 residues. Germline V lookup: CDR1 GTSNPN, CDR2 SVGIG (reference sequence). Here the CDR3 reads CAWREQTGNQPQHF. CDR3 sequence (DNA): TGTGCCTGGAGGGAGCAGACAGGGAATCAGCCCCAGCATTTT.

CDR3 amino acids: CASSLDTNYGYTF. In DNA, the CDR3 is TGTGCCAGCAGCCTGGACACGAACTATGGCTACACCTTC. V is TRBV9 and J is TRBJ1-2; a possible D gene is TRBD1 (5 bases). This CDR3 contains 13 residues. Germline loops: CDR1 SGDLS, CDR2 YYNGEE. Trimming pared 4 bases from V and 2 bases from J, leaving 9 bases between.

This clone was detected only a few times. This chain joins TRBV6-5 and TRBJ2-5; 8 nucleotides match TRBD1. The CDR3 is 14 amino acids. With 8 bases clipped from V and 4 bases from J, the junction kept 9 bases outside the gene matches. Germline lookup yields CDR1 MNHEY and CDR2 SVGAGI. The CDR3 region is CASGGQGFPETQYF. The CDR3 nucleotides are TGTGCCAGCGGAGGACAGGGCTTCCCAGAGACCCAGTACTTC.

This clone has just a few counts. This chain joins TRBV6-1 and TRBJ1-6; D ambiguous. The length of the CDR3 is 16 residues. Germline V gene sequence: CDR1 MNHNS, CDR2 SASEGT. The V end lost 2 bases, the J end lost 11 bases, and 19 bases lay between the germline ends. CDR3 residues: CASSESTGPTGAPLHF. CDR3 sequence (DNA): TGTGCCAGCAGTGAATCAACTGGGCCTACGGGAGCACCCCTCCACTTT.

Only one count was recorded for this clone. The V call is TRBV4-2, the J call TRBJ2-1; 12 bases fit TRBD2. The V segment lost 5 bases and the J segment 5 bases; nucleotides outside the gene matches: 4. This CDR3 contains 15 residues. Germline CDR1 LGHNA, CDR2 YNFKEQ. The CDR3 region has the DNA TGTGCCAGCAGCGTACTAGCGGGGGGACACAATGAGCAGTTCTTC. This codes for CASSVLAGGHNEQFF.

This chain links TRBV2 with TRBJ2-4, with D maybe TRBD1 (6 bases). The CDR3 totals 13 residues. From germline, CDR1 is SNHLY and CDR2 FYNNEI. The V end lost 7 bases, the J end lost 1 base, and 8 bases lay between the germline ends. The CDR3 coding sequence is TGTGCCAGCAACAGGGACGCCAAAAACATTCAGTACTTC. Residues: CASNRDAKNIQYF.